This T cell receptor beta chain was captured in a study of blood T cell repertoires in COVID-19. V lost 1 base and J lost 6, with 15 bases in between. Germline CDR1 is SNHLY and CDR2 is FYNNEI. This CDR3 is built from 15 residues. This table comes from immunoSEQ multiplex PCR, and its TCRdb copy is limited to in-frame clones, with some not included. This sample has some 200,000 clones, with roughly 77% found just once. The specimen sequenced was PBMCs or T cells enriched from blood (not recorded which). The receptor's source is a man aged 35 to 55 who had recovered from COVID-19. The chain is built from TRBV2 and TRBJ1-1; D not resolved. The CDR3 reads CASSEESARRAEAFF. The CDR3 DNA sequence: TGTGCCAGCAGTGAAGAATCAGCCCGGCGGGCTGAAGCTTTCTTT. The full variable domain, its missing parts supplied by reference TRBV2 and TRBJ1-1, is EPEVTQTPSHQVTQMGQEVILRCVPISNHLYFYWYRQILGQKVEFLVSFYNNEISEKSEIFDDQFSVERPDGSNFTLKIRSTKLEDSAMYFCASSEESARRAEAFFGQGTRLTVV.